A single sample is the source of the 19 T cell receptor beta chains below, sequenced in a study of blood T cell repertoires in COVID-19. Measured with immunoSEQ multiplex PCR; TCRdb has only the in-frame clones, and not every one. This sample has just under 55,000 clones, with approximately 90% found just once. The specimen sequenced was peripheral blood. The source is a man in his forties or fifties with acute or convalescent COVID-19.

J is TRBJ2-7 and V is TRBV5-1; the D is unclear. CDR3 length equals 14 residues. Germline CDR1 SGHRS, CDR2 YFSETQ. V lost 3 bases and J 0 bases, leaving 10 bases between the germline ends. The CDR3, as DNA: TGCGCCAGCAGCTCCACAGTGAGCTCCTACGAGCAGTACTTC. This gives the protein CASSSTVSSYEQYF.

The chain recombines TRBV3-1 (or the pseudogene TRBV3-2) with TRBJ2-1; no clear D gene. From germline, CDR1 is LGHDT and CDR2 YNNKEL (reference sequence). Trimming left V 6 bases short and J 6 bases short, with 12 bases between. This CDR3 has 13 amino acids. Here the CDR3 reads CASRAPGCNEQFF. The CDR3 region has the DNA TGTGCCAGCAGAGCCCCCGGTTGCAATGAGCAGTTCTTC.

The chain carries TRBV27 and TRBJ2-7, with D possibly being TRBD1 (5 bases). The germline gives CDR1 MNHEY, CDR2 SMNVEV (reference sequence). The CDR3 extends over 15 amino acids. V was trimmed by 8 bases and J by 0 bases, leaving 17 bases between them. CDR3 in amino acids: CASARLTGVSYEQYF. The CDR3 bases are TGTGCCAGCGCCAGGTTAACAGGAGTCTCCTACGAGCAGTACTTC.

The chain has TRBV21-1 and TRBJ2-7; TRBD1, the table's D call, lacks a check against the DNA. TRBV21-1 is given as a pseudogene. There are 19 residues in the CDR3. The DNA of the CDR3 is TGTGCCAGCAGCAAATGGGGTTGGGAGACAGGGGGTATGGCCTACGAGCAGTACTTC. It is translated as CASSKWGWETGGMAYEQYF.

The V call is TRBV19, the J call TRBJ1-2, with 10 bases matching TRBD1. The V segment lost 4 bases and the J segment 0 bases; nucleotides outside the gene matches: 5. The CDR3 spans 16 residues. CDR1 LNHDA and CDR2 SQIVND come from the germline V gene (reference sequence). CDR3 DNA sequence: TGTGCCAGTAGTACCGGACAGGGGGTCACTAACTATGGCTACACCTTC. Translation: CASSTGQGVTNYGYTF.

The chain has TRBV4-3 and TRBJ2-1; 7 nucleotides match TRBD1. V shed 1 base, J shed 8 bases, and the junction held 11 bases outside the gene matches. The germline gives CDR1 LGHNA, CDR2 YSLEER. The CDR3 is made up of 16 amino acids. As DNA, the CDR3 is TGCGCCAGCAGCCAAGTCCGGGACAGTTCGTTCCATGAGCAGTTCTTC. It encodes CASSQVRDSSFHEQFF.

This chain uses TRBV18 with TRBJ2-5; D unresolved. The V end was cut by 1 base, the J end by 1 base, with 7 bases between. The CDR3 sequence is 14 residues long. CDR1 and CDR2 from the germline V gene are KGHSH and LQKENI. The CDR3 spells CASSPRAIQETQYF. DNA of the CDR3: TGTGCCAGCTCACCACGGGCAATCCAAGAGACCCAGTACTTC.

CDR3 in amino acids: CASSYTGANTEAFF. The CDR3 bases are TGTGCCAGCAGTTACACAGGGGCGAACACTGAAGCTTTCTTT. The rearrangement joins TRBV27 to TRBJ1-1; 7 positions match TRBD1. Germline-derived CDR1 and CDR2 are MNHEY and SMNVEV (reference sequence). The CDR3 has 14 residues. V lost 4 bases to trimming and J lost 1 base; unmatched junction nucleotides: 3.

This rearrangement joins TRBV7-2 to TRBJ2-1; D gene ambiguous. The V and J ends lost 2 bases and 12 bases respectively, with 17 bases between them. The CDR3 covers 14 residues. In germline, CDR1 is SGHTA, CDR2 FQGNSA. The CDR3 nucleotides read TGTGCCAGCAGCTTACAAAGCCGTGGGTCAGGGCAGTTCTTC. Protein product: CASSLQSRGSGQFF.

The V and J genes are TRBV4-3 and TRBJ2-1; TRBD2 agrees at 12 bases. The CDR3 has 20 amino acids. V lost 4 bases to trimming and J lost 0 bases; unmatched junction nucleotides: 13. In germline, CDR1 is LGHNA, CDR2 YSLEER. The CDR3 loop is CASSPKSGTSGFSSYNEQFF. As DNA, the CDR3 is TGCGCCAGCAGCCCAAAATCCGGGACTAGCGGGTTTAGCTCCTACAATGAGCAGTTCTTC.

The rearrangement joins TRBV2 to TRBJ1-1, with D hard to call. Germline assignment: CDR1 SNHLY and CDR2 FYNNEI. V lost 6 bases, J lost 7 bases, and 15 bases lay in between. This CDR3 is built from 13 residues. The CDR3 protein is CASREIRSGEAFF. CDR3 nucleotides: TGTGCCAGCAGAGAAATCCGTAGCGGTGAAGCTTTCTTT.

This chain connects TRBV15 to TRBJ1-3, with D possibly being TRBD1 (5 bases). Germline CDR1 is LNHNV and CDR2 is YYDKDF (reference sequence). V lost 1 base and J lost 0, with 7 bases in between. CDR3 length: 15 residues. Here the CDR3 reads CATSRVQVSGNTIYF. The CDR3 nucleotides read TGTGCCACCAGCAGAGTACAGGTCTCTGGAAACACCATATATTTT.

J is TRBJ2-7 and V is TRBV19; D perhaps matches TRBD2 (6 bases). Germline-derived CDR1 and CDR2 are LNHDA and SQIVND (reference sequence). V gave up 3 bases and J gave up 7 bases, with 16 bases separating them. The CDR3 sequence is 14 residues long. The CDR3 reads CASSMMRSGGEQYF. CDR3 coding DNA: TGTGCCAGTAGTATGATGCGGTCCGGAGGGGAGCAGTACTTC.

The chain joins TRBV18 to TRBJ1-1; D remains unclear. Germline V CDR1 and CDR2: KGHSH, LQKENI. V was clipped by 3 bases and J by 3 bases, with 11 bases between them. The CDR3 covers 14 residues. Here the CDR3 reads CASSPFGRDTEAFF. In DNA, the CDR3 is TGTGCCAGCTCACCTTTCGGGAGGGACACTGAAGCTTTCTTT.

The chain employs TRBV2 and TRBJ1-2, with 7 bases fitting TRBD1. The CDR3 has 15 residues. Germline lookup yields CDR1 SNHLY and CDR2 FYNNEI. The V and J ends lost 0 bases and 6 bases, in that order; junction bases with no gene match: 7. The CDR3 protein is CASSEALNRGNGYTF. The CDR3 DNA is TGTGCCAGCAGTGAAGCGTTGAACAGGGGAAATGGCTACACCTTC.

The V gene is TRBV2, the J gene TRBJ2-1, with a tentative D call TRBD2 (5 bases). Per the germline V gene, CDR1 is SNHLY and CDR2 is FYNNEI. Trimming removed 9 bases from V and 8 bases from J, with 20 bases in between. The CDR3 runs to 14 residues. The CDR3 coding sequence is TGTGCCAGAGGGCAACTGACGGCGAGGGATGAGCAGTTCTTC. It codes for CARGQLTARDEQFF.

The chain employs TRBV7-9 and TRBJ1-1; a weak D match, TRBD1 (5 bases). The CDR3 contains 13 residues. Trimming shortened V by 2 bases and J by 3 bases, and 7 bases separated the two germline ends. Looked up from germline, CDR1 is SEHNR and CDR2 is FQNEAQ (reference sequence). This CDR3 is CASSLSRDTEAFF. DNA for the CDR3: TGTGCCAGCAGCTTAAGCAGGGACACTGAAGCTTTCTTT.

This chain links TRBV7-9 with TRBJ2-7; D is possibly TRBD2 (6 bases). Trimming shortened V by 2 bases and J by 2 bases, and 10 bases separated the two germline ends. The germline gives CDR1 SEHNR, CDR2 FQNEAQ (reference sequence). CDR3 length: 14 residues. CDR3 residues: CASSLPLATYEQYF. The CDR3 region has the DNA TGTGCCAGCAGCTTACCGCTAGCGACCTACGAGCAGTACTTC.

This chain joins TRBV21-1 and TRBJ2-2; the table's D call TRBD1 went unverified against the DNA. TRBV21-1 is described as a pseudogene. The CDR3 totals 15 residues. The CDR3 loop is CASSKVGTEAGELFF. Written as DNA, the CDR3 is TGTGCCAGCAGCAAAGTTGGGACAGAGGCCGGGGAGCTGTTTTTT.